Detailed here is one T cell receptor beta chain. Its antigen is not identified. Libraries for TCRalpha and TCRbeta carried sample barcodes and unique molecular identifiers via 5'RACE. MiXCR, applied by TCRdb to the 5' RACE reads, yields one record per CDR3 protein. The sample consists of more than 400,000 distinct CDR3 sequences, roughly 20% of them appearing once. This sample is drawn from a study of T-cell memory formation after mild COVID-19. Study-wide background: Largely donor-specific TCR clusters were found. Study findings and constraints: The main location of contracting CD4+ clones was CM and EM, and that of contracting CD8+ clones was EMRA. Contracting clones, day 15 to 85, had balanced CD4/CD8, and later expanders favored CD4+.

With V trimmed by 6 bases and J by 2 bases, 17 bases remained unmatched. Per the germline V gene, CDR1 is SGHNT and CDR2 is YENEEA. The length of the CDR3 is 19 residues. The TCR was taken from an adult woman who had mild COVID-19 (a few samples of this study predate the infection). Cell type and time point are not known. Sequencing was carried out using PBMCs or a T cell subset sorted from them (not recorded which). V gene TRBV11-3 combines with J gene TRBJ2-3; 10 bases map to TRBD2. The chain's CDR3 is CASSSIVGLAGVATDTQYF. CDR3 DNA: TGTGCCAGCAGTTCGATAGTGGGGCTAGCGGGAGTGGCCACAGATACGCAGTATTTT.